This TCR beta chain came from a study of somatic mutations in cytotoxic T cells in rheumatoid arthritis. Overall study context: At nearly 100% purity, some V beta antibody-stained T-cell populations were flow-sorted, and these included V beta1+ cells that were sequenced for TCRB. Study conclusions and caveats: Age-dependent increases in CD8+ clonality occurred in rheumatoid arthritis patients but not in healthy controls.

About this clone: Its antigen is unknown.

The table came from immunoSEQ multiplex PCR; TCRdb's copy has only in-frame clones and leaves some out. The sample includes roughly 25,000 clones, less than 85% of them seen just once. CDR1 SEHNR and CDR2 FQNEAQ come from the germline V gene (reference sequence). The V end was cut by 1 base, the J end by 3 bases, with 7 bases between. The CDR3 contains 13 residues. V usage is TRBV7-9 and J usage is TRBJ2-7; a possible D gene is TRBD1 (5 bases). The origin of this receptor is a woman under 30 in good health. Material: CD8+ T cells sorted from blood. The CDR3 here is CASSLVGDYEQYF. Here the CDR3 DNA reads TGTGCCAGCAGCTTAGTAGGGGACTACGAGCAGTACTTC.